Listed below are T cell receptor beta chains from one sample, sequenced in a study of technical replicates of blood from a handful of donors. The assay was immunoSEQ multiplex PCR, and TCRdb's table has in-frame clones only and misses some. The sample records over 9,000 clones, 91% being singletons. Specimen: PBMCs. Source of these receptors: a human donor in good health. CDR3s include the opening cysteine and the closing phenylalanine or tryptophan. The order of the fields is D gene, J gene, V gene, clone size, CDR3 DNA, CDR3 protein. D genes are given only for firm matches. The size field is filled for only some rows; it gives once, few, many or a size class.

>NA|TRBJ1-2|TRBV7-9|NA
TGTGCCAGCACCTCGTCAGGCAGCAACTATGGCTACACCTTC
CASTSSGSNYGYTF
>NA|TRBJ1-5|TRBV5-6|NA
TGTGCCAGCAGCTTGGCCAATGGGGAGGGTCAGCCCCAGCATTTT
CASSLANGEGQPQHF
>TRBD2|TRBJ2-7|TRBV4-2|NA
TGTGCCAGCAGCCAACAGACTAGCGGGGGGCCCTACGAGCAGTACTTC
CASSQQTSGGPYEQYF
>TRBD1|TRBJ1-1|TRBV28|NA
TGTGCCAGCATCACAGGGGGGGGGAGCACTGAAGCTTTCTTT
CASITGGGSTEAFF
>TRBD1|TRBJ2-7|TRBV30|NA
TGTGCCTGGAGTGGCACCGGGACAGGGGGAGGCTACGAGCAGTACTTC
CAWSGTGTGGGYEQYF
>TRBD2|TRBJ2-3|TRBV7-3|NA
TGTGCCAGCAGCGTGCGACTAGCGGGAAGCACAGATACGCAGTATTTT
CASSVRLAGSTDTQYF
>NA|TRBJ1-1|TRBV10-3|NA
TGTGCCATCAGTGAGTCGACTCGGGGGGTCACTGAAGCTTTCTTT
CAISESTRGVTEAFF
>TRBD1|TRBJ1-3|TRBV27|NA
TGTGCCAGCAGTTTGACAGGGGCAGGAAACACCATATATTTT
CASSLTGAGNTIYF
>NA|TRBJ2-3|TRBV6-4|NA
TGTGCCAGCAGTTCGCTAGGAGGGGATACGCAGTATTTT
CASSSLGGDTQYF
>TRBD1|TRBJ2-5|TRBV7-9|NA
TGTGCCAGCAGCCGGGACAGAGCCCAAGAGACCCAGTACTTC
CASSRDRAQETQYF
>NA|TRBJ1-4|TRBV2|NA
TGTGCCAGCGTACAGGCGGCTAATGAAAAACTGTTTTTT
CASVQAANEKLFF
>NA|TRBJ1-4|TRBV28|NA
TGTGCCAGCAGTTTTGGGGATTTATTCGGGGAGACTAATGAAAAACTGTTTTTT
CASSFGDLFGETNEKLFF
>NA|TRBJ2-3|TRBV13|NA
TGTGCCAGCAGCCCCAGGGGCACAGATACGCAGTATTTT
CASSPRGTDTQYF
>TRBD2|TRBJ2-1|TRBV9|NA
TGTGCCAGCAGCAGGACTAGCGGGAGGGCCCACGATGAGCAGTTCTTC
CASSRTSGRAHDEQFF
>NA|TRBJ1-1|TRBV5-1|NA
TGCGCCAGCAGTTCCCAGATGAACACTGAAGCTTTCTTT
CASSSQMNTEAFF
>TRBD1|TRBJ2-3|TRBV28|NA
TGTGCCAGCCGGTGGGGGACAGGCACAGATACGCAGTATTTT
CASRWGTGTDTQYF
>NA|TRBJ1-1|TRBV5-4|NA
TGTGCCAGCAGCCGCTCAGGGGCCCTTTGGGAAACTTTCTTT
CASSRSGALWETFF
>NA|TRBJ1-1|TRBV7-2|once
TGTGCCAGCGGAGGGACGGCGAACACTGAAGCTTTCTTT
CASGGTANTEAFF
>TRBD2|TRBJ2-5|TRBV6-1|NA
TGTGCCAGCAGTGACGTTCGGCGGGAGGGCCTCAGAGGAGAGACCCAGTACTTC
CASSDVRREGLRGETQYF
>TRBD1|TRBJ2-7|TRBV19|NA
TGTGCCAGTAGTATGGACAGGTTCTACGAGCAGTACTTC
CASSMDRFYEQYF
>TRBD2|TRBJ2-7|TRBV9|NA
TGTGCCAGCAGCCCCGGGGGACTAGCGGGAGGACTCTACGAGCAGTACTTC
CASSPGGLAGGLYEQYF
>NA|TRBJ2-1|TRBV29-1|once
TGCAGCGTTGGAGGGGGCTCCTACAATGAGCAGTTCTTC
CSVGGGSYNEQFF
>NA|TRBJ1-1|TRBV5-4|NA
TGTGCCAGCAGCTTGGGGGCGGGGCACACTGAAGCTTTCTTT
CASSLGAGHTEAFF
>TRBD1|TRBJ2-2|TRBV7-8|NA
TGTGCCAGCAGATACGGGACAGGGAACACCGGGGAGCTGTTTTTT
CASRYGTGNTGELFF
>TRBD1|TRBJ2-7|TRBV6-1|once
TGTGCCAGCAGTGAGATCCAATCGGGACAGGACTTCTACGAGCAGTACTTC
CASSEIQSGQDFYEQYF
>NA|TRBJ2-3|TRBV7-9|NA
TGTGCCAGCAGCTTAGGGGGGCTGGCTAGCACAGATACGCAGTATTTT
CASSLGGLASTDTQYF
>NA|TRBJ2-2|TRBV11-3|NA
TGTGCCAGCAGCTTATCCACTCTCGGGACCGGGGAGCTGTTTTTT
CASSLSTLGTGELFF
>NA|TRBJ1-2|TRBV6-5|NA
TGTGCCAGCAGTTTAAGACAGAGGAGACTGGAATATGGCTACACCTTC
CASSLRQRRLEYGYTF
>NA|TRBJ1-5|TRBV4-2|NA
TGTGCCAGCAGCCAAGATAGGACTAAGAATAGCAATCAGCCCCAGCATTTT
CASSQDRTKNSNQPQHF
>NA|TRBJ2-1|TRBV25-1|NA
TGTGCCAGCCGGCAAGTGGGGGAGCGGGCCTACAATGAGCAGTTCTTC
CASRQVGERAYNEQFF
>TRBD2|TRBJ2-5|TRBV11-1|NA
TGTGCCAGCAGCTTACTAGCGGGAGTATGGGAGACCCAGTACTTC
CASSLLAGVWETQYF
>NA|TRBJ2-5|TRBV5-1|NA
TGCGCCAGCAGCTTCGGAGCAGTCGGAGAGACCCAGTACTTC
CASSFGAVGETQYF
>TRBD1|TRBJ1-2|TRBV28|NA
TGTGCCAGCAGTTCCTCGGGACAGGGCGCCTATGGCTACACCTTC
CASSSSGQGAYGYTF
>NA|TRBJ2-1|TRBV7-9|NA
TGTGCCAGCAGCTTCAGGGTTAGCAACGATGAGCAGTTCTTC
CASSFRVSNDEQFF
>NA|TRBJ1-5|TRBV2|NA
TGTGCCAGCACCCAGGGGTATAGCAATCAGCCCCAGCATTTT
CASTQGYSNQPQHF
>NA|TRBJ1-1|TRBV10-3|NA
TGTGCCATCATCGCGGTACCTCAGGGTGAAGCTTTCTTT
CAIIAVPQGEAFF
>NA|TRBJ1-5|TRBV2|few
TGTGCCAGCAGTGAAGGTGGCAGGAATCAGCCCCAGCATTTT
CASSEGGRNQPQHF
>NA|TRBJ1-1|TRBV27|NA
TGTGCCAGCAGTTTATCAAGTGACAGAGAAGCTTTCTTT
CASSLSSDREAFF
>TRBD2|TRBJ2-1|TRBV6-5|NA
TGTGCCAGCAGTTACTCAGGGACTAGCGGGAGTAATGAGCAGTTCTTC
CASSYSGTSGSNEQFF
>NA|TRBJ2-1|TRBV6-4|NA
TGTGCCAGCAGTGATTCCCCCGGCGGTGAGCAGTTCTTC
CASSDSPGGEQFF
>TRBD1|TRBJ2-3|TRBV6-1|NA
TGTGCCAGCAGTGCCGGGACAGGGCACACAGATACGCAGTATTTT
CASSAGTGHTDTQYF
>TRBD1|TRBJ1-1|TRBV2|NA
TGTGCCAGCAGCCGGGACAGGGTAACTGAAGCTTTCTTT
CASSRDRVTEAFF